Sequencing of this TCR beta chain was carried out in a study of shared clonotypes between healthy human individuals. Some clones are missing from TCRdb's copy, which holds only in-frame ones; the method was immunoSEQ multiplex PCR. The data show nearly 2 million clones, roughly 95% seen once. Terminally differentiated effector memory CD45RA+ cells were excluded from the naive CD8 cells, which were CD45RO-negative and positively selected for CCR7. This CDR3 spans 15 amino acids. J lost 3 bases, V lost 7 bases, and 7 bases had no gene match. The germline CDR1 and CDR2 sequences are MNHNS and SASEGT. The sample taken for sequencing was naive CD8+ T cells sorted from blood. The source is a man in his late teens or twenties in good health. The chain recombines TRBV6-1 with TRBJ2-5, with 11 bases matching TRBD2. Written as DNA, the CDR3 is TGTGCCAGCACGAAGACTAGCGGGGCTAAAGAGACCCAGTACTTC. It specifies CASTKTSGAKETQYF.